The 25 T cell receptor beta chains reported below all come from one sample, sequenced in a study of T cells in Graves' hyperthyroidism and ophthalmopathy. Authors of the study amplified TCR beta CDR3 regions from RNA transcripts. Carried out on the TCR CDR3, a first-round RT-PCR used the HTBI primer set. TCRdb used MiXCR to reprocess the multiplex PCR reads, holding one entry per CDR3 protein. This table has 90,000 to 120,000 distinct CDR3 sequences, roughly 15% appearing once. The sample comprised blood. The receptors were gathered from a woman in her fifties or sixties with Graves' hyperthyroidism.

This clonotype appeared many times. This CDR3 is missing its conserved last phenylalanine or tryptophan, likely due to a read error. This chain links TRBV3-1 with TRBJ1-1; D is ambiguous. The CDR3 totals 13 residues. The germline V gene has CDR1 LGHDT and CDR2 YNNKEL (reference sequence). V gave up 3 bases and J gave up 1 base, with 6 bases separating them. The CDR3 DNA reads TGTGCCAGCAGCCAGTTGCAGAACACTGAAGCTTTCCTT. It translates to CASSQLQNTEAFL.

This clonotype was counted at least ten times. V usage is TRBV10-3 and J usage is TRBJ2-6; possibly TRBD1 or TRBD2 for D (6 bases each). The germline V gene encodes CDR1 ENHRY and CDR2 SYGVKD. Trimming left V 4 bases short and J 0 bases short, with 13 bases between. The CDR3 runs 17 residues. The DNA of the CDR3 is TGTGCCATCAGTGGGCGGGACACCCCCTCTGGGGCCAACGTCCTGACTTTC. Residues: CAISGRDTPSGANVLTF.

Many counts were recorded for this clonotype. V gene TRBV3-1 combines with J gene TRBJ2-3, with a possible D match to TRBD2 (6 bases). Trimming pared 3 bases from V and 0 bases from J, leaving 10 bases between. The CDR3 loop spans 15 amino acids. The germline V gene has CDR1 LGHDT and CDR2 YNNKEL (reference sequence). CDR3 sequence reads: CASSQGGLSTDTQYF. CDR3 in DNA: TGTGCCAGCAGCCAGGGAGGTCTGAGCACAGATACGCAGTATTTT.

This clonotype was found many times. The V gene is TRBV5-6, the J gene TRBJ2-2, with D perhaps assigned TRBD1 or TRBD2 (6 bases each). CDR1 and CDR2 from the germline V gene are SGHDT and YYEEEE. V shed 4 bases and J shed 8 bases, with 15 bases lying between them. The CDR3 loop spans 14 amino acids. CDR3: CASSRPGAPGELFF. In nucleotides, the CDR3 is TGTGCCAGCAGCCGCCCGGGGGCGCCGGGGGAGCTGTTTTTT. The variable domain in full, completed from reference TRBV5-6 and TRBJ2-2, reads DAGVTQSPTHLIKTRGQQVTLRCSPKSGHDTVSWYQQALGQGPQFIFQYYEEEERQRGNFPDRFSGHQFPNYSSELNVNALLLGDSALYLCASSRPGAPGELFFGEGSRLTVL.

The J gene is TRBJ1-5, the V gene TRBV18; 7 bases line up with TRBD1. Unmatched junction bases numbered 15, after V lost 3 bases and J lost 1 base. Germline-derived CDR1 and CDR2 are KGHSH and LQKENI. The length of the CDR3 is 19 residues. Here the CDR3 DNA reads TGTGCCAGCTCACCGCGACGGGGACAGTCGGGCGGGAGCAATCAGCCCCAGCATTTT. As protein: CASSPRRGQSGGSNQPQHF. The full variable domain, in which reference TRBV18 and TRBJ1-5 provide the parts outside the CDR3, is NAGVMQNPRHLVRRRGQEARLRCSPMKGHSHVYWYRQLPEEGLKFMVYLQKENIIDESGMPKERFSAEFPKEGPSILRIQQVVRGDSAAYFCASSPRRGQSGGSNQPQHFGDGTRLSIL.

This clonotype was seen repeatedly, ten times or more. The J gene is TRBJ2-2, the V gene TRBV18; D perhaps matches TRBD2 (5 bases). The CDR3 runs 16 residues. The V and J ends lost 5 bases and 1 base respectively, with 14 bases between them. Germline CDR1 KGHSH, CDR2 LQKENI. DNA of the CDR3: TGTGCCAGCTCAGCTCGGGGTACCGGGAACACCGGGGAGCTGTTTTTT. Its translation is CASSARGTGNTGELFF.

This clonotype was recorded many times. The CDR3 sequence: CASSGVSNEAFF. The CDR3 DNA reads TGTGCCAGCAGCGGGGTCTCCAATGAAGCTTTCTTT. This chain connects TRBV3-1 to TRBJ1-1; D ambiguous. The CDR3 sequence is 12 residues long. In germline, CDR1 is LGHDT, CDR2 YNNKEL (reference sequence). V was trimmed by 5 bases and J by 7 bases, leaving 11 bases between them. Full variable domain (remainder filled in from reference TRBV3-1 and TRBJ1-1): DTAVSQTPKYLVTQMGNDKSIKCEQNLGHDTMYWYKQDSKKFLKIMFSYNNKELIINETVPNRFSPKSPDKAHLNLHINSLELGDSAVYFCASSGVSNEAFFGQGTRLTVV.

This clonotype appeared many times. The rearrangement uses TRBV20-1 and TRBJ2-3, with 8 bases matching TRBD2. The CDR3 spans 12 residues. Trimming removed 7 bases from V and 6 bases from J; junction bases left unmatched: 6. From germline, CDR1 is DFQATT and CDR2 SNEGSKA (reference sequence). The DNA for the CDR3 is TGCAGTGTTCAACCGGGGGGGGATACGCAGTATTTT. Translation: CSVQPGGDTQYF.

The rearrangement joins TRBV19 to TRBJ1-1; D not certain. Trimming stripped 6 bases from V and 1 base from J, with 12 bases between. CDR3 length equals 14 residues. Germline V gives CDR1 LNHDA, CDR2 SQIVND (reference sequence). The CDR3 coding sequence is TGTGCCAGTAGATTGACACCTCAGAACACTGAAGCTTTCTTT. It specifies CASRLTPQNTEAFF. Full variable domain (remainder filled in from reference TRBV19 and TRBJ1-1): DGGITQSPKYLFRKEGQNVTLSCEQNLNHDAMYWYRQDPGQGLRLIYYSQIVNDFQKGDIAEGYSVSREKKESFPLTVTSAQKNPTAFYLCASRLTPQNTEAFFGQGTRLTVV.

In this sample, this clonotype turned up many times. This chain connects TRBV5-8 to TRBJ2-1; 9 bases fit TRBD2. CDR1 is SGHTS, CDR2 YDEGEE, per germline. This CDR3 has 16 residues. V dropped 3 bases and J dropped 0; count of bases not matched to a gene: 4. The CDR3 DNA is TGTGCCAGCAGCTCAAGGGGACTAGCCTCCTACAATGAGCAGTTCTTC. Translated: CASSSRGLASYNEQFF.

This clonotype was detected ten times or more. The chain joins TRBV5-6 to TRBJ2-5; no clear D gene. The ends were cut back, 1 base at V and 4 bases at J, with 20 bases in the middle. CDR1 SGHDT and CDR2 YYEEEE come from the germline V gene. The CDR3 runs to 17 residues. The CDR3 spells CASSLKLVSSRRETQYF. In DNA, the CDR3 is TGTGCCAGCAGCTTGAAGCTCGTCTCGTCCAGGCGAGAGACCCAGTACTTC.

This clonotype occurred many times. V usage is TRBV7-8 and J usage is TRBJ1-6, with D unresolved. Between the trimmed V and J ends, which lost 2 bases and 7 bases, there was a span of 9 bases. The CDR3 sequence is 14 residues long. Looked up from germline, CDR1 is SGHVS and CDR2 is FQNEAQ. This chain's CDR3 is CASSLTPANSPLHF. Here the CDR3 DNA reads TGTGCCAGCAGCTTAACCCCGGCGAATTCACCCCTCCACTTT.

This clonotype was picked up many times. The rearrangement links TRBV6-1 to TRBJ1-1; TRBD1 might be the D (5 bases). V was pared by 5 bases and J by 1 base, with 8 bases between. The length of the CDR3 is 13 residues. Germline CDR1 and CDR2: MNHNS and SASEGT. The CDR3 is CASSSGQNTEAFF. The CDR3 nucleotides are TGTGCCAGCAGTTCAGGACAGAACACTGAAGCTTTCTTT.

In its sample, this clonotype was seen many times. The CDR3 DNA reads TGTGCCAGCAGTGAAGGCCAGTTAGCCAAAAACATTCAGTACTTC. Amino acid sequence: CASSEGQLAKNIQYF. This chain links TRBV2 with TRBJ2-4; D is unresolved. Between the trimmed V and J ends, which lost 1 base and 0 bases, there was a span of 7 bases. CDR1 and CDR2 (germline): SNHLY, FYNNEI. The CDR3 has 15 amino acids. The full variable domain, completed using reference TRBV2 and TRBJ2-4, is EPEVTQTPSHQVTQMGQEVILRCVPISNHLYFYWYRQILGQKVEFLVSFYNNEISEKSEIFDDQFSVERPDGSNFTLKIRSTKLEDSAMYFCASSEGQLAKNIQYFGAGTRLSVL.

The chain is built from TRBV19 and TRBJ1-5; possibly TRBD1 for D (6 bases). Germline V CDR1 and CDR2: LNHDA, SQIVND (reference sequence). The V gene lost 5 bases and the J gene lost 7 bases, with 12 bases spanning the gap. This CDR3 region has 13 residues. Here the CDR3 reads CASSLQGWQPQHF. The CDR3 DNA reads TGTGCCAGTAGTTTACAGGGTTGGCAGCCCCAGCATTTT.

This rearrangement joins TRBV20-1 to TRBJ2-3, with 11 positions matching TRBD2. Germline trimming cut 2 bases from V and 8 bases from J; bases unmatched to any gene: 6. CDR3 length: 14 amino acids. Per the germline V gene, CDR1 is DFQATT and CDR2 is SNEGSKA (reference sequence). The CDR3 spells CSARTSGSLGTQYF. CDR3 nucleotides: TGCAGTGCTAGAACTAGCGGGAGTCTCGGTACGCAGTATTTT.

Notes on this clonotype: A much larger clone is a single base away; this may be a read error. CDR3 sequence: CASSHSGGSGNTIYF. For the CDR3, the DNA is TGTGCCAGCAGTCACTCTGGGGGTTCTGGAAACACCATATATTTT. The genes are TRBV6-5 and TRBJ1-3; TRBD1 might be the D (5 bases). CDR1 and CDR2 (germline): MNHEY, SVGAGI. CDR3 length equals 15 residues.

The chain employs TRBV4-2 and TRBJ1-4; perhaps TRBD1 as D (5 bases). Trimming removed 0 bases at V and 0 bases at J, with 11 bases between. The germline gives CDR1 LGHNA, CDR2 YNFKEQ. CDR3 size: 17 residues. The CDR3 spells CASSQEPDTSTNEKLFF. The CDR3, as DNA: TGTGCCAGCAGCCAAGAGCCGGACACCTCAACTAATGAAAAACTGTTTTTT.

Ten or more counts support this clonotype. The chain combines TRBV27 with TRBJ2-1; D is possibly TRBD1 (7 bases). The CDR3 covers 18 residues. Looked up from germline, CDR1 is MNHEY and CDR2 is SMNVEV (reference sequence). Trimming removed 6 bases from V and 9 bases from J, with 30 bases in between. CDR3 DNA sequence: TGTGCCAGCAGCCGGACAGGAACTAGCTCCCCTATCGATGGTGAGCAGTTCTTC. The encoded protein is CASSRTGTSSPIDGEQFF.

This clonotype was seen at least ten times. The chain recombines TRBV7-8 with TRBJ2-1; 8 positions agree with TRBD2. V was clipped by 3 bases and J by 5 bases; unmatched bases: 6. The CDR3 is made up of 15 amino acids. Germline V gene data show CDR1 as SGHVS and CDR2 as FQNEAQ. CDR3 sequence: CASSLGSGAHNEQFF. CDR3 nucleotide sequence: TGTGCCAGCAGCTTGGGTAGCGGGGCCCACAATGAGCAGTTCTTC. Full variable domain (remainder filled in from reference TRBV7-8 and TRBJ2-1): GAGVSQSPRYKVAKRGQDVALRCDPISGHVSLFWYQQALGQGPEFLTYFQNEAQLDKSGLPSDRFFAERPEGSVSTLKIQRTQQEDSAVYLCASSLGSGAHNEQFFGPGTRLTVL.

Turning to this clonotype: A much larger clone differs by one base, so this may be a read error. The chain couples TRBV2 to TRBJ2-5; D is uncertain. The CDR3 is made up of 13 amino acids. Germline CDR1 is SNHLY and CDR2 is FYNNEI. V was shortened by 4 bases and J by 1 base, with 7 bases between the two germline ends. As DNA, the CDR3 is TGTGCCAGCAGTGGGTGGGTCCAAGAGACCCAGTACTTC. It encodes CASSGWVQETQYF.

This clonotype was counted at least ten times. This sequence joins TRBV10-3 and TRBJ1-2; no firm D call. V was shortened by 1 base and J by 1 base, with 19 bases between the two germline ends. This CDR3 is built from 18 residues. CDR1 ENHRY and CDR2 SYGVKD come from the germline V gene. The CDR3 protein is CAISELGIGSTDNYGYTF. CDR3 in DNA: TGTGCCATCAGTGAGTTGGGTATCGGGTCAACCGATAACTATGGCTACACCTTC.

This clonotype has a count of ten or more. The chain uses TRBV29-1 and TRBJ2-5; tentatively, D is TRBD2 (5 bases). V was trimmed by 4 bases and J by 1 base, leaving 19 bases between them. There are 16 residues in the CDR3. The germline CDR1 and CDR2 sequences are SQVTM and ANQGSEA. This chain's CDR3 is CSVGGVRGQSQETQYF. CDR3 DNA: TGCAGCGTTGGTGGGGTAAGAGGGCAGTCCCAAGAGACCCAGTACTTC.

Remarks on this clonotype: No DNA is shown, since the ends of the CDR3 on it are uncertain; the CDR3 is the one TCRdb lists. The rearrangement uses TRBV28 and TRBJ2-5; the table's D call TRBD1 went unverified against the DNA. The germline V gene encodes CDR1 MDHEN and CDR2 SYDVKM. The CDR3 length equals 19 residues, ends included. The CDR3 loop is CASSIYLCSVEGAGETQYF.

The CDR3 sequence: CASSESRGLAGANEQFF. DNA for the CDR3: TGCGCCAGCAGTGAGTCTAGGGGACTAGCGGGAGCCAATGAGCAGTTCTTC. The V and J genes are TRBV10-1 and TRBJ2-1; 14 bases are shared with TRBD2. Trimming removed 0 bases from V and 6 bases from J; junction bases left unmatched: 4. The V gene's germline CDR1 is WNHNN and CDR2 SYGVQD (reference sequence). The CDR3 is 17 amino acids.